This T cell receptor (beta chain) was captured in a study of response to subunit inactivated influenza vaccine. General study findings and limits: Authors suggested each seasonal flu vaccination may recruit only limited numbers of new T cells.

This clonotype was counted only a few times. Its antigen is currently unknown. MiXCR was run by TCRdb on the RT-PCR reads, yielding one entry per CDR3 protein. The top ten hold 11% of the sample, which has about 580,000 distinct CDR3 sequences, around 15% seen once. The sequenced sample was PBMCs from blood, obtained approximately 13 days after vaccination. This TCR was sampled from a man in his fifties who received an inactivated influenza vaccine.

The CDR3 DNA reads as TGTGCCAGCAGGTTACTCCCAGGGGACACCGGGGAGCTGTTTTTT. It yields the protein CASRLLPGDTGELFF. The rearrangement joins TRBV6-5 to TRBJ2-2; tentative D call: TRBD1 (6 bases). The CDR3 spans 15 residues. Germline lookup yields CDR1 MNHEY and CDR2 SVGAGI. The V and J ends lost 6 bases and 3 bases respectively, with 14 bases between them.